A single sample gave rise to the 22 T cell receptor beta chains below, sequenced in a study of OX40 agonist ivuxolimab in advanced cancers. The table came from immunoSEQ multiplex PCR; TCRdb's copy has only in-frame clones and leaves some out. Of 100,000 to 110,000 clones in the sample, around nine tenths were seen once. The material sequenced was CD4+ or CD8+ T cells sorted from blood, taken in a trial of the OX40 agonist ivuxolimab. Source of these receptors: an adult with an advanced solid tumor such as melanoma, head and neck, liver or kidney cancer.

The chain is built from TRBV6-1 and TRBJ2-6; TRBD2 matches at 7 bases. The CDR3 contains 17 residues. The germline gives CDR1 MNHNS, CDR2 SASEGT. Losses at the gene ends were 2 bases for V and 0 bases for J; bases not matched to a gene: 4. CDR3 residues: CASSEWGGTSGANVLTF. In DNA form, the CDR3 reads TGTGCCAGCAGTGAATGGGGGGGAACCTCTGGGGCCAACGTCCTGACTTTC.

The chain uses TRBV2 and TRBJ1-2; no reliable D call. The germline CDR1 and CDR2 sequences are SNHLY and FYNNEI. V was clipped by 3 bases and J by 1 base, with 15 bases between them. This CDR3 is 16 amino acids long. The DNA of the CDR3 is TGTGCCAGCAGTGAGGGTCCAGCGCTCCTTAACTATGGCTACACCTTC. Residues: CASSEGPALLNYGYTF.

The V and J genes are TRBV6-1 and TRBJ1-4; D gene uncertain. The germline CDR1 and CDR2 sequences are MNHNS and SASEGT. The CDR3 covers 13 residues. V gave up 6 bases and J gave up 5 bases, with 10 bases separating them. In DNA, the CDR3 is TGTGCCAGCAGGCCCCCGGTGAATGAAAAACTGTTTTTT. Translating gives CASRPPVNEKLFF.

V usage is TRBV10-3 and J usage is TRBJ2-7; 7 bases fit TRBD1. Germline trimming cut 4 bases from V and 2 bases from J; bases unmatched to any gene: 5. Germline CDR1 and CDR2: ENHRY and SYGVKD. CDR3 size: 14 residues. The CDR3 DNA is TGTGCCATCAGTGTGGGACAGCGAGCCTACGAGCAGTACTTC. This translates into CAISVGQRAYEQYF.

The CDR3 region is CASSPSQETQYF. DNA of the CDR3: TGTGCCAGCTCACCAAGCCAAGAGACCCAGTACTTC. The rearrangement uses TRBV18 and TRBJ2-5; no reliable D call. V lost 2 bases to trimming and J lost 1 base, with 2 bases between them. CDR3 length: 12 residues. CDR1 is KGHSH, CDR2 LQKENI, per germline.

Turning to this clone: Other DNA sequences in the same sample also yield this CDR3. The genes are TRBV6-1 and TRBJ1-1; 7 bases align to TRBD1. Germline V gene lookup returns CDR1 MNHNS and CDR2 SASEGT. The CDR3 length is 14 residues. V lost 5 bases and J lost 0; bases outside the gene matches: 3. CDR3 loop: CASSLDRVNTEAFF. CDR3 DNA sequence: TGTGCCAGCAGTCTCGACAGGGTGAACACTGAAGCTTTCTTT.

The chain links TRBV5-6 to TRBJ1-3, with a weak D call TRBD1 (6 bases). Trimming pared 5 bases from V and 0 bases from J, leaving 9 bases between. This CDR3 is 14 amino acids long. CDR1 and CDR2 (germline): SGHDT, YYEEEE. DNA for the CDR3: TGTGCCAGCAGACAGGGTCTCTCTGGAAACACCATATATTTT. Amino acids: CASRQGLSGNTIYF. Variable domain in full (rest from reference TRBV5-6 and TRBJ1-3): DAGVTQSPTHLIKTRGQQVTLRCSPKSGHDTVSWYQQALGQGPQFIFQYYEEEERQRGNFPDRFSGHQFPNYSSELNVNALLLGDSALYLCASRQGLSGNTIYFGEGSWLTVV.

This chain connects TRBV9 to TRBJ2-1, with D possibly matching TRBD1 (6 bases). Germline V CDR1 and CDR2: SGDLS, YYNGEE. This CDR3 comprises 14 residues. The V gene lost 1 base and the J gene lost 9 bases, with 14 bases spanning the gap. The CDR3 nucleotides read TGTGCCAGCAGCGTAATACAGGGTTTTGGTGAGCAGTTCTTC. Amino acids: CASSVIQGFGEQFF.

This sequence joins TRBV19 and TRBJ1-2; D unresolved. The CDR3 runs to 12 residues. Trimming cost V 3 bases and J 8 bases, with 10 bases left between them. CDR1 and CDR2 from the germline V gene are LNHDA and SQIVND (reference sequence). CDR3 DNA: TGTGCCAGTAGTATGGACTATGGGGGCTACACCTTC. Translating it yields CASSMDYGGYTF.

This clone was recorded only once. V and J are TRBV28 and TRBJ2-7; D gene ambiguous. V was trimmed by 6 bases and J by 3 bases, leaving 9 bases between them. Germline loops: CDR1 MDHEN, CDR2 SYDVKM. CDR3 length: 12 residues. CDR3 in DNA: TGTGCCAGCAGCGGAAGAATCTACGAGCAGTACTTC. As protein: CASSGRIYEQYF.

This chain joins TRBV2 and TRBJ2-7, with TRBD2 matching over 10 bases. V lost 8 bases, J lost 1 base, and 11 bases stayed unmatched. The CDR3 contains 16 residues. CDR1 is SNHLY and CDR2 is FYNNEI in the germline V gene. The CDR3 nucleotides are TGTGCCAGCGGCCTGACCCTAGCGGGGGTGTCCTACGAGCAGTACTTC. It yields the protein CASGLTLAGVSYEQYF.

The chain links TRBV27 to TRBJ2-1; D is uncertain. Trimming pared 4 bases from V and 6 bases from J, leaving 19 bases between. Germline lookup yields CDR1 MNHEY and CDR2 SMNVEV (reference sequence). The CDR3 extends over 16 amino acids. The CDR3 sequence is CASSWARLLPSNEQFF. The CDR3 DNA reads TGTGCCAGCAGTTGGGCCCGGCTCCTCCCTTCCAATGAGCAGTTCTTC.

The rearrangement links TRBV6-1 to TRBJ2-1, with TRBD2 matching 8 bases. Germline V lookup: CDR1 MNHNS, CDR2 SASEGT. V lost 4 bases, J lost 2 bases, and 7 bases stayed unmatched. The CDR3 is 16 residues long. The CDR3 is CASSVSSGSPYNEQFF. The CDR3 DNA sequence: TGTGCCAGCAGTGTCTCAAGCGGGAGCCCCTACAATGAGCAGTTCTTC.

V gene TRBV28 combines with J gene TRBJ2-5, with TRBD2 identical over 11 bases. CDR1 and CDR2 from the germline V gene are MDHEN and SYDVKM. CDR3 length: 13 residues. Trimming took 11 bases from V and 3 from J; bases not matched to a gene: 5. The CDR3 is CAVCSGREETQYF. CDR3 coding DNA: TGTGCCGTTTGTAGCGGGAGGGAAGAGACCCAGTACTTC. Filled out from reference TRBV28 and TRBJ2-5, the complete variable domain reads DVKVTQSSRYLVKRTGEKVFLECVQDMDHENMFWYRQDPGLGLRLIYFSYDVKMKEKGDIPEGYSVSREKKERFSLILESASTNQTSMYLCAVCSGREETQYFGPGTRLLVL.

The V and J genes are TRBV29-1 and TRBJ2-5, with 7 bases aligning to TRBD2. The J segment lost 4 bases and the V segment lost 6 bases, leaving 5 bases of the junction unmatched. There are 12 residues in the CDR3. Germline loops: CDR1 SQVTM, CDR2 ANQGSEA. The CDR3 nucleotides are TGCAGCGTCAAAGCGGGGATAGAGACCCAGTACTTC. Encoded protein: CSVKAGIETQYF. Together with reference TRBV29-1 and TRBJ2-5, the CDR3 gives the full variable domain: SAVISQKPSRDICQRGTSLTIQCQVDSQVTMMFWYRQQPGQSLTLIATANQGSEATYESGFVIDKFPISRPNLTFSTLTVSNMSPEDSSIYLCSVKAGIETQYFGPGTRLLVL.

V and J are TRBV6-1 and TRBJ1-1; TRBD1 is a possible D gene (5 bases). V dropped 6 bases and J dropped 0 bases, with 8 bases sitting between them. Looked up from germline, CDR1 is MNHNS and CDR2 is SASEGT. The CDR3 length is 13 residues. CDR3 in DNA: TGTGCCAGCAGCCGGACAATGAACACTGAAGCTTTCTTT. As protein: CASSRTMNTEAFF.

The chain has TRBV2 and TRBJ1-2; D remains unclear. This CDR3 has 16 residues. The germline CDR1 and CDR2 sequences are SNHLY and FYNNEI. Trimming pared 3 bases from V and 0 bases from J, leaving 14 bases between. The CDR3 sequence is CASSEALIFSNYGYTF. The CDR3 region has the DNA TGTGCCAGCAGTGAGGCCCTGATATTTTCTAACTATGGCTACACCTTC.

The genes are TRBV30 and TRBJ2-5; TRBD1 is a possible D gene (5 bases). The CDR3 is 15 amino acids. Trimming left V 0 bases short and J 2 bases short, with 13 bases between. The germline CDR1 and CDR2 sequences are GTSNPN and SVGIG (reference sequence). The CDR3 bases are TGTGCCTGGAGTGTATCCCAGGGCCTTCAAGAGACCCAGTACTTC. Protein sequence: CAWSVSQGLQETQYF.

V usage is TRBV28 and J usage is TRBJ1-2; D call uncertain. This CDR3 has 20 amino acids. V was clipped by 4 bases and J by 4 bases, with 31 bases between them. Germline-derived CDR1 and CDR2 are MDHEN and SYDVKM. In DNA, the CDR3 is TGTGCCAGCAGTTCACAGTCGAACCCGGGCCTGTTCGGACTTAGCTATGGCTACACCTTC. As protein: CASSSQSNPGLFGLSYGYTF.

This sequence joins TRBV5-4 and TRBJ2-7; TRBD2 matches 7 bases. From germline, CDR1 is SGHNT and CDR2 YYREEE (reference sequence). Germline trimming cut 0 bases from V and 4 bases from J; bases unmatched to any gene: 16. CDR3 length: 18 residues. CDR3 residues: CASSLVIGLGTARYEQYF. The CDR3 DNA is TGTGCCAGCAGCTTGGTTATCGGACTAGGCACGGCGCGTTACGAGCAGTACTTC.

This clone appeared a single time. V is TRBV9 and J is TRBJ2-7; 7 bases fit TRBD2. The CDR3 length is 15 residues. The germline CDR1 and CDR2 sequences are SGDLS and YYNGEE. The trim removed 1 base at V and 2 bases at J, leaving 6 bases unmatched. CDR3: CASSVNPSGPYEQYF. CDR3 sequence (DNA): TGTGCCAGCAGCGTAAATCCTAGCGGACCCTACGAGCAGTACTTC.

This chain links TRBV23-1 with TRBJ1-2, with D possibly TRBD1 on 6 matching bases. TRBV23-1 is recorded as an ORF, its role being uncertain. Trimming took 6 bases from V and 4 from J, leaving 21 bases between them. This CDR3 spans 16 amino acids. In nucleotides, the CDR3 is TGCGCCAGCAGCTACAGGGTTAGCCCTACCACCTATGGCTACACCTTC. It codes for CASSYRVSPTTYGYTF.